This T cell receptor beta chain originates from a study of CD8 T cells in Susac syndrome. RNA was extracted with the RNeasy kit, and a quantity of 0.5 to 1 ug was reverse transcribed using random hexamers. A multiplex approach, immunoSEQ multiplex PCR, amplified TCR beta CDR3 across 54 Vbeta and 13 Jbeta. TCRdb used MiXCR to reprocess the immunoSEQ multiplex PCR reads, holding one entry per CDR3 protein. Of 150,000 to 180,000 distinct CDR3 sequences detected, just under 97% appear once; the ten largest clones hold roughly 0.16%. From blood CD8+ and CD4+ T cells, TCR beta sequences were generated. Multiple sclerosis controls were treatment-naive patients with stable or active relapsing-remitting disease. The TEMRA cells underwent FACS enrichment, while the CD8+ and CD4+ T cells underwent negative isolation. Sequenced: CD8+ T cells from PBMCs. This TCR derives from a human donor with multiple sclerosis.

CDR3 protein: CAWTVTADGYTF. DNA of the CDR3: TGTGCCTGGACAGTGACAGCCGATGGCTACACCTTC. The rearrangement joins TRBV30 to TRBJ1-2; maybe TRBD1 (5 bases). V was trimmed by 4 bases and J by 6 bases, leaving 12 bases between them. The length of the CDR3 is 12 residues. Per germline, CDR1 GTSNPN and CDR2 SVGIG (reference sequence).